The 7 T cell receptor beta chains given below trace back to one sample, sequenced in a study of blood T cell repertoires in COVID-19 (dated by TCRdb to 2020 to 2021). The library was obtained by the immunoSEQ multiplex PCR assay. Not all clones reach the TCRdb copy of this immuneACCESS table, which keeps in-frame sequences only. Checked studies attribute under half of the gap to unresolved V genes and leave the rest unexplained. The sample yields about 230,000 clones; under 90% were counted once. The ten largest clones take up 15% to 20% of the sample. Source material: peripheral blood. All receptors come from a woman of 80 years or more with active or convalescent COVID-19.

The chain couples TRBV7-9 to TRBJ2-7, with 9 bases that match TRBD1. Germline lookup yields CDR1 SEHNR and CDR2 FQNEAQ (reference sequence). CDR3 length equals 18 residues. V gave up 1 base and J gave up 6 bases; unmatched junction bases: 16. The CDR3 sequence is CASSLEGAIGQGTVEQYF. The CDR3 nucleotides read TGTGCCAGCAGCTTAGAAGGGGCGATTGGACAGGGGACCGTCGAGCAGTACTTC.

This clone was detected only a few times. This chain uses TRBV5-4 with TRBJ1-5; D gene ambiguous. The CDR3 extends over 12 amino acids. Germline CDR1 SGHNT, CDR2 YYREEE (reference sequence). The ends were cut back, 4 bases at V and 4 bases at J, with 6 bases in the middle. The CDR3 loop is CASSRDNQPQHF. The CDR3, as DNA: TGTGCCAGCAGCCGAGATAATCAGCCCCAGCATTTT.

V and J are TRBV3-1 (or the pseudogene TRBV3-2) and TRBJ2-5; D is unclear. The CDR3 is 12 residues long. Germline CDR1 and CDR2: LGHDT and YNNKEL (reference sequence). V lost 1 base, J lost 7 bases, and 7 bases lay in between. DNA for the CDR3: TGTGCCAGCAGCCAAGTTGTCGGGACCCAGTACTTC. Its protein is CASSQVVGTQYF.

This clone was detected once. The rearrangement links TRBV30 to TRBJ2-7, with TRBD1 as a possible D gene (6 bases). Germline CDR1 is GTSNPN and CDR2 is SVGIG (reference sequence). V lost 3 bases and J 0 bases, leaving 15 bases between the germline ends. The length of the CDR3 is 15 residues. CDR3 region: CAWRGKDSSSYEQYF. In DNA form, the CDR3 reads TGTGCCTGGAGAGGGAAGGACAGCAGCTCCTACGAGCAGTACTTC.

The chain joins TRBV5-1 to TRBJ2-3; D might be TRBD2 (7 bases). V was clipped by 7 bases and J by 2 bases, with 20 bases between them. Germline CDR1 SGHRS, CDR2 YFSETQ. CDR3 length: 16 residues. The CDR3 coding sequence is TGCGCCAGCCAATCTGGGGGCGGGGGACTCACAGATACGCAGTATTTT. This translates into CASQSGGGGLTDTQYF.

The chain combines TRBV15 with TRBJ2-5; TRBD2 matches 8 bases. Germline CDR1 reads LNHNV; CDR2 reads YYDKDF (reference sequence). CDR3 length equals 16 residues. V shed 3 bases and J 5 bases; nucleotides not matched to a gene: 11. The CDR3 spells CATSRDLTGGRETQYF. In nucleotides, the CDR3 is TGTGCCACCAGCAGGGATCTCACGGGGGGGCGTGAGACCCAGTACTTC.

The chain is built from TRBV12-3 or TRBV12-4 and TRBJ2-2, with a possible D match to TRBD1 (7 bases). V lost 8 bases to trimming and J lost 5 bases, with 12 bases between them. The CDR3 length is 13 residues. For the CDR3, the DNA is TGTGCCAGCCAGGGGGGAGGAACCGGGGAGCTGTTTTTT. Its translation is CASQGGGTGELFF.